The 13 T cell receptor beta chains below come from one sample, sequenced in a study of CD8+ T cells in alopecia areata. Following RNA extraction, reverse transcription yielded cDNA that acted as the sequencing template. Sequencing used immunoSEQ multiplex PCR; TCRdb keeps in-frame clones, though not all of them. The sample includes 50,000 to 80,000 clones, 44% seen only once; the top ten take roughly 51%. Sequenced: NKG2D-low CD8+ T cells sorted from blood. The receptors stem from a human donor with alopecia areata.

The J gene is TRBJ1-2, the V gene TRBV7-8; D ambiguous. V lost 5 bases, J lost 0 bases, and 10 bases lay in between. Germline V gives CDR1 SGHVS, CDR2 FQNEAQ. CDR3 size: 14 residues. CDR3 region: CASSPGGTNYGYTF. CDR3 coding DNA: TGTGCCAGCAGCCCAGGAGGGACTAACTATGGCTACACCTTC.

This chain connects TRBV29-1 to TRBJ1-3, with D hard to call. The CDR3 runs to 15 residues. V dropped 0 bases and J dropped 0 bases, with 9 bases sitting between them. Per germline, CDR1 SQVTM and CDR2 ANQGSEA. This CDR3 is CSVEEFLDSGNTIYF. CDR3 in DNA: TGCAGCGTTGAAGAATTCTTAGACTCTGGAAACACCATATATTTT.

V usage is TRBV5-1 and J usage is TRBJ2-3; 9 bases align to TRBD2. V lost 0 bases to trimming and J lost 6 bases; unmatched junction nucleotides: 5. The CDR3 runs to 15 residues. Germline V gene lookup returns CDR1 SGHRS and CDR2 YFSETQ. The CDR3 spells CASSLEAGGRDTQYF. The CDR3 DNA follows: TGCGCCAGCAGCTTGGAAGCGGGAGGTAGGGATACGCAGTATTTT.

V usage is TRBV25-1 and J usage is TRBJ1-2; D not resolved. The V end lost 3 bases, the J end lost 5 bases, and 13 bases lay between the germline ends. Germline values: CDR1 MGHDK, CDR2 SYGVNS. The CDR3 extends over 14 amino acids. The CDR3 region is CASSDPANQYGYTF. CDR3 sequence (DNA): TGTGCCAGCAGTGACCCCGCTAACCAGTATGGCTACACCTTC.

The CDR3 DNA is TGTGCCAGCAGTTCAGGACCCCTCTCCTACGAGCAGTACTTC. This codes for CASSSGPLSYEQYF. V usage is TRBV27 and J usage is TRBJ2-7; D unclear. V was pared by 4 bases and J by 0 bases, with 10 bases between. The CDR3 extends over 14 amino acids. Germline lookup yields CDR1 MNHEY and CDR2 SMNVEV (reference sequence).

This sequence joins TRBV28 and TRBJ2-7, with D unclear. The CDR3 extends over 13 amino acids. With 8 bases removed from V and 7 bases from J, the gap between germline ends came to 18 bases. Germline CDR1 and CDR2: MDHEN and SYDVKM. The CDR3, as DNA: TGTGCCAGCCGCGGAATTAGGCCCTGGGAGCAGTACTTC. Its translation is CASRGIRPWEQYF.

The V call is TRBV30, the J call TRBJ1-1; weak D call: TRBD1 (5 bases). Germline V lookup: CDR1 GTSNPN, CDR2 SVGIG (reference sequence). Trimming removed 4 bases at V and 1 base at J, with 13 bases between. The CDR3 runs 14 residues. The CDR3 loop reads CAWNRGVTNTEAFF. In DNA form, the CDR3 reads TGTGCCTGGAACCGGGGGGTGACGAACACTGAAGCTTTCTTT.

J is TRBJ1-2 and V is TRBV6-1; weak D call: TRBD1 (5 bases). Germline V gives CDR1 MNHNS, CDR2 SASEGT. The V end lost 4 bases, the J end lost 3 bases, and 12 bases lay between the germline ends. The CDR3 has 14 amino acids. The CDR3 DNA reads as TGTGCCAGCAGTGGGGGGGACCGCTACTATGGCTACACCTTC. Amino acid sequence: CASSGGDRYYGYTF.

The chain employs TRBV28 and TRBJ2-7; D is undetermined. The ends were cut back, 3 bases at V and 3 bases at J, with 9 bases in the middle. The CDR3 is 13 residues long. CDR1 is MDHEN and CDR2 is SYDVKM in the germline V gene. The CDR3 spells CASSFYPGYEQYF. The DNA of the CDR3 is TGTGCCAGCAGTTTCTACCCCGGCTACGAGCAGTACTTC.

V usage is TRBV9 and J usage is TRBJ2-2, with 9 bases identical to TRBD2. The junction had 6 bases not matched to a gene; V was cut back by 3 bases and J by 6 bases. The germline CDR1 and CDR2 sequences are SGDLS and YYNGEE. The CDR3 is 15 residues long. The CDR3: CASSGGTSFSGELFF. The CDR3 nucleotides are TGTGCCAGCAGCGGCGGGACTAGCTTCTCCGGGGAGCTGTTTTTT.

The rearrangement uses TRBV10-3 and TRBJ2-7; D uncertain. This CDR3 has 17 residues. Trimming removed 2 bases at V and 3 bases at J, with 20 bases between. CDR1 and CDR2 from the germline V gene are ENHRY and SYGVKD. CDR3 amino acids: CAISEPSGEGNVYEQYF. CDR3 bases: TGTGCCATCAGTGAGCCCTCCGGCGAAGGGAACGTCTACGAGCAGTACTTC.

The V gene is TRBV7-7, the J gene TRBJ2-7, with a weak D call TRBD2 (5 bases). With 1 base removed from V and 3 bases from J, the gap between germline ends came to 7 bases. Germline V CDR1 and CDR2: SSHAT, FNYEAQ (reference sequence). The CDR3 runs to 13 residues. CDR3 sequence (DNA): TGTGCCAGCAGCTTAGGGGGAGACTACGAGCAGTACTTC. It is translated as CASSLGGDYEQYF.

This clone was observed a handful of times. The chain links TRBV7-9 to TRBJ1-1, with D possibly matching TRBD1 (5 bases). CDR3 length equals 14 residues. From germline, CDR1 is SEHNR and CDR2 FQNEAQ (reference sequence). Trimming took 1 base from V and 11 from J, leaving 17 bases between them. The CDR3: CASSLVAQGFEAFF. The CDR3 DNA follows: TGTGCCAGCAGCTTAGTTGCTCAGGGATTTGAGGCTTTCTTT. Filled out from reference TRBV7-9 and TRBJ1-1, the complete variable domain reads DTGVSQNPRHKITKRGQNVTFRCDPISEHNRLYWYRQTLGQGPEFLTYFQNEAQLEKSRLLSDRFSAERPKGSFSTLEIQRTEQGDSAMYLCASSLVAQGFEAFFGQGTRLTVV.